This is a list of T cell receptor beta chains from one sample in a study of neurological immune-mediated disorders. In TCRdb, the 5' RACE reads were re-called with MiXCR into one record per CDR3 protein. The table includes tens of thousands of distinct CDR3 sequences, about 25% detected once. Source material: PBMCs. Source of these receptors: an older woman in good health. Both conserved end residues are part of each CDR3. A D gene is named only where the DNA matches it firmly. Only some rows state a clone size, as once, few, many or a class for expanded clones.

CDR3 protein | CDR3 DNA | clone size | J gene | D gene | V gene
CSVANSGANVLTF | TGCAGTGTCGCCAACTCTGGGGCCAACGTCCTGACTTTC | many | TRBJ2-6 | - | TRBV20-1
CASSSGLAVFETQYF | TGTGCCAGCAGCTCGGGACTAGCCGTGTTCGAGACCCAGTACTTC | many | TRBJ2-5 | TRBD2 | TRBV7-2
CASSKTGAVDTQYF | TGTGCCAGCAGTAAGACAGGGGCTGTAGATACGCAGTATTTT | many | TRBJ2-3 | TRBD1 | TRBV27
CSAPNPELAGVRNEQFF | TGCAGTGCTCCGAACCCGGAACTAGCGGGAGTTCGGAATGAGCAGTTCTTC | many | TRBJ2-1 | TRBD2 | TRBV20-1
CASSLAPGLSYNEQFF | TGTGCCAGCAGCTTAGCCCCGGGGCTCTCCTACAATGAGCAGTTCTTC | many | TRBJ2-1 | - | TRBV7-2
CSARDPQSSYEQYF | TGCAGTGCTAGGGACCCACAGAGCTCCTACGAGCAGTACTTC | many | TRBJ2-7 | - | TRBV20-1
CASSPGRNYGYTF | TGTGCCAGCAGTCCAGGGAGAAACTATGGCTACACCTTC | - | TRBJ1-2 | - | TRBV6-5
CSAPLRGGYTF | TGCAGTGCTCCGCTCAGGGGTGGCTACACCTTC | - | TRBJ1-2 | - | TRBV20-1
CASSLAGTSSTDTQYF | TGCGCCAGCAGCTTGGCCGGGACATCCAGCACAGATACGCAGTATTTT | few | TRBJ2-3 | - | TRBV5-1
CASTPPRDRNTIYF | TGTGCCAGCACCCCCCCGAGGGACCGAAACACCATATATTTT | - | TRBJ1-3 | - | TRBV7-9
CASSYGGASNYGYTF | TGTGCCAGCAGTTACGGCGGGGCGTCTAACTATGGCTACACCTTC | many | TRBJ1-2 | - | TRBV6-5
CASSSPTRGGSYEQYF | TGTGCCAGCAGTTCCCCGACTCGCGGGGGCTCCTACGAGCAGTACTTC | many | TRBJ2-7 | TRBD2 | TRBV12-3/TRBV12-4
CASSLEGARGNEQFF | TGTGCCAGCAGTTTAGAGGGGGCGAGGGGCAATGAGCAGTTCTTC | many | TRBJ2-1 | TRBD1 | TRBV12-3/TRBV12-4
CASSPPPGQGARNPQETQYF | TGTGCCAGCAGCCCCCCCCCGGGACAGGGGGCGAGAAACCCCCAAGAGACCCAGTACTTC | many | TRBJ2-5 | TRBD1 | TRBV2
CASSLGGGEITNEQFF | TGTGCCAGCAGTTTAGGAGGGGGCGAAATTACGAATGAGCAGTTCTTC | many | TRBJ2-1 | TRBD1 | TRBV12-3/TRBV12-4
CASSLGRGAYGYTF | TGTGCCAGCAGCCTTGGAAGGGGCGCCTATGGCTACACCTTC | - | TRBJ1-2 | - | TRBV7-8
CASSPDSYTEAFF | TGTGCCAGCTCACCGGACAGCTACACTGAAGCTTTCTTT | many | TRBJ1-1 | - | TRBV18
CASSLRGKTEAFF | TGTGCCAGCAGCTTAAGAGGGAAAACTGAAGCTTTCTTT | - | TRBJ1-1 | - | TRBV7-3
CASSVVGGTYTDTQYF | TGTGCCAGCAGCGTAGTCGGCGGAACATACACAGATACGCAGTATTTT | - | TRBJ2-3 | - | TRBV9
CASSLRTGGIGELFF | TGTGCCAGCAGCTTGAGGACAGGGGGCATCGGGGAGCTGTTTTTT | few | TRBJ2-2 | TRBD1 | TRBV5-4
CASILGGTPSSYNEQFF | TGTGCCAGCATCTTAGGGGGGACACCGAGCTCCTACAATGAGCAGTTCTTC | many | TRBJ2-1 | - | TRBV28
CASSPDWSSYEQYF | TGTGCCAGCAGCCCCGACTGGAGCTCCTACGAGCAGTACTTC | many | TRBJ2-7 | - | TRBV11-2
CASSLVRGGSETQYF | TGTGCCAGCAGCTTGGTTAGGGGAGGTTCGGAGACCCAGTACTTC | few | TRBJ2-5 | - | TRBV5-6
CASSLRGGGNQPQHF | TGTGCCAGCAGCTTAAGAGGGGGCGGCAATCAGCCCCAGCATTTT | - | TRBJ1-5 | TRBD1 | TRBV7-2
CSSLGEKLFF | TGCAGTTCCTTGGGGGAAAAACTGTTTTTT | many | TRBJ1-4 | - | TRBV20-1
CASSEFAWSQETQYF | TGCGCCAGCAGCGAGTTCGCTTGGAGCCAAGAGACCCAGTACTTC | many | TRBJ2-5 | - | TRBV5-1
CASSSGASGYNEQFF | TGCGCCAGCAGCTCTGGGGCTAGCGGGTATAATGAGCAGTTCTTC | many | TRBJ2-1 | TRBD2 | TRBV5-1
CASSLDGRRTAGSNQPQHF | TGTGCCAGCAGCTTAGACGGGCGACGGACCGCCGGTAGCAATCAGCCCCAGCATTTT | many | TRBJ1-5 | - | TRBV7-6
CASSRTSGSETQYF | TGTGCCAGCAGCCGGACTAGCGGGAGTGAGACCCAGTACTTC | many | TRBJ2-5 | TRBD2 | TRBV7-2
CASSLLYEAFF | TGTGCCAGCAGCTTATTATACGAAGCTTTCTTT | many | TRBJ1-1 | - | TRBV7-2
CASSPLNMEKLFF | TGTGCCAGCTCACCACTTAACATGGAAAAACTGTTTTTT | many | TRBJ1-4 | - | TRBV18
CASSLSLQETQYF | TGTGCCAGCAGTTTATCTTTGCAAGAGACCCAGTACTTC | - | TRBJ2-5 | - | TRBV27
CASSRRQGVEETQYF | TGTGCCAGCAGCCGCCGACAGGGGGTAGAGGAGACCCAGTACTTC | - | TRBJ2-5 | TRBD1 | TRBV14
CSASGNTEAFF | TGCAGTGCTTCGGGCAACACTGAAGCTTTCTTT | - | TRBJ1-1 | - | TRBV20-1
CASSRNGQLGYTF | TGCGCCAGCAGCCGCAACGGACAGCTAGGCTACACCTTC | many | TRBJ1-2 | - | TRBV5-1
CASSQDQTGRPYEQYF | TGTGCCAGCAGCCAAGATCAGACAGGGCGTCCCTACGAGCAGTACTTC | many | TRBJ2-7 | TRBD1 | TRBV4-2
CASSSGQGRTTYEQYF | TGCGCCAGCAGCTCTGGACAGGGGAGAACAACCTACGAGCAGTACTTC | many | TRBJ2-7 | TRBD1 | TRBV5-1
CASSHGLAGEVTQYF | TGTGCCAGCAGCCATGGACTAGCGGGAGAGGTGACCCAGTACTTC | - | TRBJ2-5 | TRBD2 | TRBV7-2
CATSDRTGATGELFF | TGTGCCACCAGTGATCGAACAGGGGCCACCGGGGAGCTGTTTTTT | few | TRBJ2-2 | TRBD1 | TRBV24-1
CASSGVTGGGAFF | TGTGCCAGCAGTGGAGTCACAGGGGGGGGAGCTTTCTTT | many | TRBJ1-1 | TRBD1 | TRBV25-1
CSAGTDTNYGYTF | TGCAGTGCTGGAACAGACACTAACTATGGCTACACCTTC | - | TRBJ1-2 | - | TRBV20-1
CASSLSPGKGYGYTF | TGTGCCAGCAGCTTATCCCCGGGGAAGGGCTATGGCTACACCTTC | - | TRBJ1-2 | - | TRBV7-2
CASSFSSGGYNEQFF | TGTGCCAGCAGCTTCTCTAGCGGGGGATACAATGAGCAGTTCTTC | - | TRBJ2-1 | TRBD2 | TRBV7-2
CASSLAGSGYGDTF | TGCGCCAGCAGCTTGGCCGGCTCCGGATATGGCGACACCTTC | - | TRBJ1-2 | - | TRBV5-1
CASSPRGTGGSGNTIYF | TGTGCCAGCAGCCCCAGGGGGACAGGGGGCTCTGGAAACACCATATATTTT | - | TRBJ1-3 | TRBD1 | TRBV3-1
CASGLEAGDYYEQFF | TGTGCTAGTGGTTTGGAGGCTGGGGACTACTATGAGCAGTTCTTC | - | TRBJ2-1 | TRBD2 | TRBV12-5